Presented here are 8 T cell receptor beta chains from one specimen sequenced in a study of blood T cell repertoires in COVID-19. The repertoire was sequenced with immunoSEQ multiplex PCR; TCRdb's copy has only in-frame clones and lacks some. The sample carries around 170,000 clones, around 86% recorded once. Sequences were obtained from peripheral blood. The receptors stem from a man in his 70s who had recovered from COVID-19.

This clone was recorded a few times. This chain connects TRBV5-1 to TRBJ1-1, with TRBD1 matching 8 bases. This CDR3 is 15 amino acids long. Trimming took 1 base from V and 3 from J; bases not matched to a gene: 5. Germline assignment: CDR1 SGHRS and CDR2 YFSETQ. The CDR3 nucleotides read TGCGCCAGCAGCTTGAATGGACAGGGTGACACTGAAGCTTTCTTT. Protein sequence: CASSLNGQGDTEAFF.

The rearrangement uses TRBV29-1 and TRBJ2-3, with 10 bases aligning to TRBD2. The germline V gene has CDR1 SQVTM and CDR2 ANQGSEA. This CDR3 spans 15 amino acids. After removal of 6 bases from V and 3 bases from J, the junction contained 9 bases not matched to a gene. CDR3 sequence: CSVTPSGGGTDTQYF. The CDR3 nucleotides read TGCAGCGTAACTCCTAGCGGGGGAGGGACAGATACGCAGTATTTT.

The genes are TRBV7-2 and TRBJ2-5; maybe TRBD1 (5 bases). V dropped 6 bases and J dropped 5 bases, with 13 bases sitting between them. CDR3 size: 13 residues. Germline V gene lookup returns CDR1 SGHTA and CDR2 FQGNSA. Here the CDR3 reads CASSRGHGETQYF. The CDR3 DNA reads as TGTGCCAGCAGTCGCGGACATGGGGAGACCCAGTACTTC.

The CDR3 loop is CASSPTSTGVTEAFF. CDR3 DNA: TGTGCCAGCAGTCCCACCAGCACAGGGGTCACTGAAGCTTTCTTT. The chain recombines TRBV28 with TRBJ1-1; 7 nucleotides line up with TRBD1. J gave up 4 bases and V 5 bases, and 10 bases lay outside the gene matches. The CDR3 contains 15 residues. The germline V gene has CDR1 MDHEN and CDR2 SYDVKM.

V usage is TRBV5-4 and J usage is TRBJ2-7, with D possibly matching TRBD2 (6 bases). Germline V gene data show CDR1 as SGHNT and CDR2 as YYREEE (reference sequence). The CDR3 consists of 17 residues. Trimming removed 4 bases from V and 0 bases from J, with 20 bases in between. Here the CDR3 reads CASSPTLAGGLSYEQYF. The CDR3 DNA is TGTGCCAGCAGCCCCACCTTGGCCGGGGGTCTCTCCTACGAGCAGTACTTC.

DNA for the CDR3: TGTGCCATCAGTCCACGACAGGAATCCTACGAGCAGTACTTC. This sequence encodes CAISPRQESYEQYF. J is TRBJ2-7 and V is TRBV10-3; a weak D match, TRBD1 (6 bases). V gave up 5 bases and J gave up 1 base, with 12 bases separating them. This CDR3 has 14 residues. In germline, CDR1 is ENHRY, CDR2 SYGVKD.

This chain connects TRBV27 to TRBJ2-2, with a tentative D call TRBD1 (5 bases). V was cut by 8 bases and J by 8 bases, with 9 bases left in between. This CDR3 region has 11 residues. CDR1 and CDR2 from the germline V gene are MNHEY and SMNVEV (reference sequence). CDR3 in amino acids: CASGAEGELFF. In DNA form, the CDR3 reads TGTGCCAGCGGGGCCGAGGGGGAGCTGTTTTTT.

This chain joins TRBV18 and TRBJ1-2, with D perhaps TRBD1 (5 bases). The CDR3 sequence is 14 residues long. Germline V gene sequence: CDR1 KGHSH, CDR2 LQKENI. Deletions cut 0 bases from V and 6 bases from J, with 11 bases between. As DNA, the CDR3 is TGTGCCAGCTCACCACCAGGGGCAGGGAATGGCTACACCTTC. Amino acids: CASSPPGAGNGYTF.